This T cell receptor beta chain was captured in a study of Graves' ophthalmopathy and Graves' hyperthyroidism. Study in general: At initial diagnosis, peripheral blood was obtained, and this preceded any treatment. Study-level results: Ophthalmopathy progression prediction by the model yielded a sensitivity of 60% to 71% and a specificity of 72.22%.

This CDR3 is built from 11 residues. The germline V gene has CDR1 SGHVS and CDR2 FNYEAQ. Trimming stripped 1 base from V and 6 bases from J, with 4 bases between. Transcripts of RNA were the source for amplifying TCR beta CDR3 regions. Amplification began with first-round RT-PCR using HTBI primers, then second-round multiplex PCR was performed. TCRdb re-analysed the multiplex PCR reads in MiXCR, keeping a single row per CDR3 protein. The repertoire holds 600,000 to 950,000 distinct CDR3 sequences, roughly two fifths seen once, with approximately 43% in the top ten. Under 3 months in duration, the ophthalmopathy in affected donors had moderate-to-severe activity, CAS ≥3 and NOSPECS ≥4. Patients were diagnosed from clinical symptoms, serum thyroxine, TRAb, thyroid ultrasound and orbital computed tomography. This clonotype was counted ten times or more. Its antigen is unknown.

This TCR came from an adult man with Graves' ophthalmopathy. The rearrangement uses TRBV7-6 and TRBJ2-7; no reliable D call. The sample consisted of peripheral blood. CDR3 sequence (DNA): TGTGCCAGCAGCTTAGGCACCGAGCAGTACTTC. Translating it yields CASSLGTEQYF.